The sequence of this TCR beta chain was determined in a study of T cell responses to AZD1222 COVID-19 vaccine listed by TCRdb under 2021. Looking at the study overall: Because spike-specific TCR depth and breadth did not differ between the two schedules, AZD1222 recipients who got a second dose at roughly 4 weeks were pooled with those who got a second dose at roughly 12 weeks. TCR sequencing was performed for about 250 trial participants, of whom about 210 were given two doses of AZD1222 and some 26 were given two doses of MenACWY control vaccine. Enrollment into the trials was organized by age into subgroups of 18-55, 56-69 and 70-plus years, and those subgroups contained about 160, 30 and 59 TCR-sequenced participants, respectively. Study-wide findings and limitations: Conclusions about previously exposed vaccinees were limited because only six AZD1222 recipients were SARS-CoV-2 seropositive at baseline. After two AZD1222 doses, both the breadth and the depth of spike-specific TCRs were significantly higher than at day 0 and than in MenACWY recipients. CD4 TCRs associated with the vaccine covered the entire spike protein, and the dominant responses were in regions 160-218 and 743-854. In the small 56-69-year group, the increase in depth fell short of significance, most likely because of low power. No day 14 peak-response samples were available, so repertoires were characterized only after the peak T cell response. Nearly half of unique spike-specific TCRs reportedly recognized epitopes outside regions mutated in the B.1.351 and B.1.1.7 variants. Most participants were white British and females outnumbered males, and the authors suggested that clonal diversity may have been underestimated.

The CDR3 regions of human TCRbeta chains were subjected to immunosequencing. In the authors' own workflow: Repertoire TCRs were checked for matches against a reference library of SARS-CoV-2-specific TCRs that had been generated using the MIRA antigen-specificity platform. Breadth was defined as the fraction of unique TCRs that were SARS-CoV-2-associated. Depth was defined as the fraction of total T cells that were SARS-CoV-2-associated. Using the MIRA data, each spike-specific TCR was assigned both to the spike region to which the TCR was reactive and to a CD4 or CD8 class. Log10-transformed breadth and depth values were compared by one-way ANOVA with Sidak's multiple comparisons tests. Imported from immuneACCESS, the table was reduced by TCRdb to in-frame sequences with V and J called. These copies leave out some clones; in studies compared against another copy, an unresolved V gene accounts for under half, and the cause of the remainder is not known. V and J calls and clone size come straight from that table; D and trimming were deduced from the DNA. This sample comprises 90,000 to 130,000 clones, roughly 92% of them detected only once. The ten largest clonotypes hold about 7.8% of the sample.

On this clone itself: The target of this receptor is not known. Per-base qualities were not stored, and no clone one base away is much larger.

From cysteine to phenylalanine, the CDR3 is 16 amino acids long. Only the CDR3 DNA is retained, 48 bases long and in frame from the first base. Via the germline V gene, CDR1 is KGHDR and CDR2 SFDVKD. The V and J ends are trimmed by 4 bases and 5 bases, leaving 19 bases between them. Read against the paper, the sample's time point label means: baseline before first vaccination. Vaccinee samples were obtained from the UK trials COV001 and COV002, which included a single-blind randomized controlled phase 2/3 trial of AZD1222 (ChAdOx1 nCoV-19) in healthy adults. Trial participant PBMC samples were collected at day 0 and day 28 after the second dose for TCRbeta chain sequencing.

The chain uses TRBV24-1 and TRBJ1-2; TRBD1 is a possible D gene, resting on 6 matching bases. The sequence came from an adult in good health. Sample: peripheral blood, taken on day 0 of AZD1222 vaccination. In nucleotide form, the sequence is TGTGCCACCAGTGACCCCTGGGACACCGGCGCATATGGCTACACCTTC. It translates as CATSDPWDTGAYGYTF.